This T cell receptor (beta chain) emerged from a study of tumor and adjacent non-tumor tissue in lung cancer (dated by TCRdb to 2016 to 2018). With respect to the entire study: By cancer type, the cohort comprised 12 to 13 adenocarcinoma patients, a couple of squamous cell carcinoma patients and 1 small cell lung cancer patient. The study compared bulk TCRbeta repertoires between lung tumor tissue and matched distant non-tumor lung tissue from over 13 lung cancer patients. Among the roughly 15 patients, ages ranged from roughly 31 to 85 years, some ten were men and 5 were women, and disease was TNM stage I to III. TCRbeta CDR3 sequencing was performed on roughly 27 paired specimens, with one tumor sample and one normal lung sample collected per patient. A total of about 130 million productive TCRbeta reads were generated by sequencing, corresponding to an average of roughly 4 million reads per sample.

RNA was isolated from bulk, unsorted tissue, and RNA quality was assessed with a NanoDrop ND-1000 and an Agilent 2100. The donors were newly diagnosed lung cancer patients admitted for thoracic surgery in China from August to November 2014 who had not received prior chemotherapy. The study excluded patients who had received radiotherapy or chemotherapy before or who had another cancer at the same time. Pieces of surgical tissue measuring roughly 1-2.1 cm3 were kept in RNAlater solution and held at -80 degrees C until needed. The CDR3 holds 15 amino acids from the cysteine to the phenylalanine. The CDR3 DNA has 45 bases and is translated from base 1. CDR1 MNHNS and CDR2 SASEGT were looked up in the germline V gene. For this clonotype: This receptor's antigen is unknown. Its ends do not fully match the called genes, so a read error is possible.

Receptor libraries were prepared by multiplex PCR. These reads were obtained on an Illumina HiSeq 2500. TCRbeta libraries were constructed through three rounds of nested PCR with primers (Table S4) according to protocols modified from ARM-PCR. Before sequencing, PCR products of 200-500 bp were cut from the gel and purified using the QIAquick gel extraction kit. The authors' pipeline ran thus. Trimmomatic was used to clean the reads, FLASH merged the cleaned reads into complete CDR3 sequences, and MiTCR assigned the sequences to V(D)J germline segments. Clonal diversity was calculated as the inverse Simpson's index using VDJtools. Productive reads were defined as in-frame sequences without a premature stop codon. The public reads were run again by TCRdb, first through fastp at Q25 and then through MiXCR, and only productive beta chains were kept. Rows merge per CDR3 protein into single entries with the most common DNA and genes. TCRdb assigned the V and J calls; the authors' analysis was not used. The sample table lists tens of thousands of distinct CDR3 sequences, just under 60% of them with a count of one. The top ten clonotypes cover roughly 21% of the sample.

Findings and caveats that apply to the study as a whole: In normal lung, the top 100 clones accounted for a significantly larger cumulative share of the repertoire than in tumor tissue. The sequencing platform is not named in the methods, and unique molecular identifiers are not mentioned. TCR diversity (inverse Simpson) was significantly higher in tumor than in normal lung tissue (around 450 vs 150, P = 0.0075, Mann-Whitney U test). TCR diversity was significantly higher in younger patients, and greater tumor TCR diversity was associated with shorter overall survival and shorter disease-free survival. Peripheral blood was not sequenced, so blood TCRbeta repertoires in these lung cancer patients were not examined. The cohort had only around 14 patients, and the authors noted that larger samples and more detailed clinical data are needed.

The rearranged segments are TRBV6-1 and TRBJ2-2; 7 central bases correspond to TRBD1. The receptor was derived from a man aged 45-65 years with non-small cell lung cancer. The specimen sequenced was lung tumor tissue. The CDR3: CARSRQGINTGELFF. The DNA is TGCGCCAGAAGCCGACAGGGAATCAACACCGGGGAGCTGTTTTTT.